This paragraph reports one TCR beta chain. This entry is derived from a study of cytomegalovirus exposure and HLA in healthy donors. Primers for the PCR totalled 60 Vbeta and 13 Jbeta. Assay used: immunoSEQ multiplex PCR; TCRdb lists only in-frame clones, some missing. This sample yields some 50,000 clones, of which around three quarters are seen a single time; approximately 20% belongs to the top ten. V was pared by 4 bases and J by 5 bases, with 4 bases of the junction left unmatched. The CDR3 extends over 13 amino acids. The germline gives CDR1 SGHVS, CDR2 FQNEAQ. This sequence joins TRBV7-8 and TRBJ1-2, with 7 positions matching TRBD1. The specimen sequenced was PBMCs. The receptor was derived from a woman aged 45-59 years in good health and CMV-seropositive. The CDR3, as DNA: TGTGCCAGCAGCTCGGACAGGACTTATGGCTACACCTTC. Translating gives CASSSDRTYGYTF.